Listed below are T cell receptor beta chains from one sample, sequenced in a study of tumor-infiltrating lymphocytes in localized non-small cell lung cancer. This table comes from immunoSEQ multiplex PCR, and its TCRdb copy is limited to in-frame clones, with some not included. The table has about 6,900 clones, about two thirds seen once. The sample taken for sequencing was lung tumor tissue. The receptors were gathered from a human donor with non-small cell lung cancer. The CDR3 runs from the conserved cysteine through the conserved F or W. D genes are given only for firm matches. The listing skips clone size in some rows; elsewhere it reads once, few, many or a size class.

>.|TRBV4-2|TRBJ1-1|once
CASSQEAVLMNTEAFF
TGTGCCAGCAGCCAAGAGGCAGTACTAATGAACACTGAAGCTTTCTTT
>TRBD1|TRBV11-2|TRBJ1-1|.
CASSPTGGNTEAFF
TGTGCCAGCAGCCCTACAGGGGGGAACACTGAAGCTTTCTTT
>TRBD1|TRBV6-1|TRBJ1-6|.
CASRTGAGGNSPLHF
TGTGCCAGCAGGACAGGGGCCGGAGGTAATTCACCCCTCCACTTT
>TRBD2|TRBV7-2|TRBJ2-2|.
CASSLSPSGRISGELFF
TGTGCCAGCAGCTTATCCCCTAGCGGGAGGATCTCCGGGGAGCTGTTTTTT
>TRBD1|TRBV18|TRBJ1-2|few
CASSPTGEDYGYTF
TGTGCCAGCTCACCAACAGGGGAGGACTATGGCTACACCTTC
>.|TRBV5-5|TRBJ1-5|.
CASSLGAVSNQPQHF
TGTGCCAGCAGCTTGGGGGCTGTTAGCAATCAGCCCCAGCATTTT
>.|TRBV11-3|TRBJ2-1|.
CASSPGTYNEQFF
TGTGCCAGCAGCCCCGGAACCTACAATGAGCAGTTCTTC
>.|TRBV6-5|TRBJ1-2|.
CASSPPGSGGYTF
TGTGCCAGCAGCCCCCCAGGGTCCGGTGGCTACACCTTC
>.|TRBV7-9|TRBJ2-7|.
CASSSDTYEQYF
TGTGCCAGCAGCTCGGACACCTACGAGCAGTACTTC
>TRBD2|TRBV10-3|TRBJ2-3|.
CAISELGTSGGTQYF
TGTGCCATCAGTGAATTGGGGACTAGTGGGGGTACGCAGTATTTT
>TRBD2|TRBV5-5|TRBJ2-3|.
CASSFSGDLTDTQYF
TGTGCCAGCAGCTTTAGCGGGGATCTCACAGATACGCAGTATTTT
>.|TRBV6-5|TRBJ2-5|.
CASSYSSLRGGETQYF
TGTGCCAGCAGTTACTCGAGTCTGCGAGGTGGAGAGACCCAGTACTTC
>TRBD1|TRBV5-1|TRBJ1-4|.
CASSLGTGGAEKLFF
TGCGCCAGCAGCCTAGGGACAGGGGGCGCTGAAAAACTGTTTTTT
>TRBD1|TRBV30|TRBJ1-2|.
CAWRAGGSNYGYTF
TGTGCCTGGAGGGCAGGGGGAAGTAACTATGGCTACACCTTC
>.|TRBV30|TRBJ2-3|.
CAWGLPTDTQYF
TGTGCCTGGGGTTTGCCTACAGATACGCAGTATTTT
>.|TRBV7-4|TRBJ1-1|.
CASSLGLMNTEAFF
TGTGCCAGCAGCCTTGGACTTATGAACACTGAAGCTTTCTTT
>.|TRBV20-1|TRBJ2-7|.
CSARGLYEQYF
TGCAGTGCTAGGGGTCTCTACGAGCAGTACTTC